These 21 T cell receptor beta chains were all obtained from the same sample, sequenced in a study of cytomegalovirus exposure and HLA in healthy donors. Both 60 Vbeta primers and 13 Jbeta primers went into the PCR. The data were produced by immunoSEQ multiplex PCR, yet TCRdb's version contains in-frame clones alone and is incomplete. The sample table includes approximately 51,000 clones. The specimen sequenced was PBMCs. These receptors were obtained from a middle-aged man in good health and CMV-seropositive.

The chain employs TRBV7-2 and TRBJ1-4, with 9 bases fitting TRBD1. The trim removed 6 bases at V and 8 bases at J, leaving 10 bases unmatched. The CDR3 contains 15 residues. Looked up from germline, CDR1 is SGHTA and CDR2 is FQGNSA. Written as DNA, the CDR3 is TGTGCCAGCAGGAAGGGGGACAGGGATGGCGAAAAACTGTTTTTT. Translated: CASRKGDRDGEKLFF. Complete variable domain (other parts from reference TRBV7-2 and TRBJ1-4): GAGVSQSPSNKVTEKGKDVELRCDPISGHTALYWYRQSLGQGLEFLIYFQGNSAPDKSGLPSDRFSAERTGGSVSTLTIQRTQQEDSAVYLCASRKGDRDGEKLFFGSGTQLSVL.

The rearrangement uses TRBV11-3 and TRBJ1-5, with D perhaps TRBD1 (5 bases). Germline assignment: CDR1 SGHNT and CDR2 YENEEA. This CDR3 is built from 15 residues. V dropped 0 bases and J dropped 2 bases, with 8 bases sitting between them. CDR3 in amino acids: CASSLERGGNQPQHF. The CDR3 DNA is TGTGCCAGCAGCTTAGAAAGGGGTGGCAATCAGCCCCAGCATTTT.

V and J are TRBV10-2 and TRBJ2-7; D possibly corresponds to TRBD1 (6 bases). In germline, CDR1 is WSHSY, CDR2 SAAADI. CDR3 length: 14 residues. Between the trimmed V and J ends, which lost 6 bases and 0 bases, there was a span of 12 bases. CDR3 coding DNA: TGCGCCAGCAGCCAGGGGATAAGCTCCTACGAGCAGTACTTC. Protein: CASSQGISSYEQYF.

The chain is built from TRBV5-1 and TRBJ2-1, with D unresolved. The CDR3 contains 14 residues. V lost 1 base and J lost 6, with 11 bases in between. In germline, CDR1 is SGHRS, CDR2 YFSETQ. The CDR3 DNA sequence: TGCGCCAGCAGCTTGCCTCAGTCGCTCAATGAGCAGTTCTTC. Residues: CASSLPQSLNEQFF. Drawing the rest from reference TRBV5-1 and TRBJ2-1, the complete variable domain is KAGVTQTPRYLIKTRGQQVTLSCSPISGHRSVSWYQQTPGQGLQFLFEYFSETQRNKGNFPGRFSGRQFSNSRSEMNVSTLELGDSALYLCASSLPQSLNEQFFGPGTRLTVL.

The chain links TRBV7-2 to TRBJ1-3; a weak D match, TRBD1 (6 bases). CDR3 size: 15 residues. V lost 1 base and J 2 bases, leaving 9 bases between the germline ends. Germline assignment: CDR1 SGHTA and CDR2 FQGNSA. CDR3 loop: CASSLGPGAGNTIYF. CDR3 nucleotide sequence: TGTGCCAGCAGCTTAGGACCAGGGGCTGGAAACACCATATATTTT.

The V gene is TRBV5-1, the J gene TRBJ2-1; D may be TRBD1 (5 bases). V gave up 1 base and J gave up 3 bases, with 17 bases separating them. The V gene's germline CDR1 is SGHRS and CDR2 YFSETQ. CDR3 length: 17 amino acids. DNA of the CDR3: TGCGCCAGCAGCTTGATTTTCCTTGGGGCCCGCTACAATGAGCAGTTCTTC. It specifies CASSLIFLGARYNEQFF.

The gene calls are TRBV7-3 and TRBJ2-1; 13 bases fit TRBD2. The CDR3 runs 16 residues. V was pared by 5 bases and J by 5 bases, with 6 bases of the junction left unmatched. Germline assignment: CDR1 SGHTA and CDR2 FQGTGA. The CDR3 here is CASSTLGLAGDNEQFF. The DNA of the CDR3 is TGTGCCAGCAGCACACTCGGACTAGCGGGGGACAATGAGCAGTTCTTC.

The chain has TRBV6-4 and TRBJ1-2; D perhaps matches TRBD1 (6 bases). The CDR3 contains 15 residues. From germline, CDR1 is MRHNA and CDR2 SNTAGT. Trimming took off 3 bases at V and 3 bases at J, with 14 bases between the two ends. The CDR3 reads CASSEKGEEDYGYTF. DNA of the CDR3: TGTGCCAGCAGTGAAAAGGGGGAAGAGGACTATGGCTACACCTTC.

The chain uses TRBV5-1 and TRBJ2-5, with D possibly being TRBD2 (6 bases). The CDR3 has 13 amino acids. In germline, CDR1 is SGHRS, CDR2 YFSETQ. V lost 5 bases and J lost 1, with 9 bases in between. The CDR3 nucleotides read TGCGCCAGCAGGGGGGGAAGCCAAGAGACCCAGTACTTC. It is translated as CASRGGSQETQYF.

The J gene is TRBJ2-7, the V gene TRBV10-3; 8 bases fit TRBD1. The trim removed 6 bases at V and 2 bases at J, leaving 6 bases unmatched. The CDR3 consists of 14 residues. Germline-derived CDR1 and CDR2 are ENHRY and SYGVKD. The CDR3 region is CAISLTGAAYEQYF. The CDR3 nucleotides are TGTGCCATCAGCCTGACAGGGGCAGCCTACGAGCAGTACTTC.

The V and J genes are TRBV18 and TRBJ2-5, with TRBD2 identical over 7 bases. The trim removed 0 bases at V and 3 bases at J, leaving 4 bases unmatched. Germline CDR1 is KGHSH and CDR2 is LQKENI. The CDR3 extends over 15 amino acids. CDR3 sequence: CASSPPGLLKETQYF. CDR3 coding DNA: TGTGCCAGCTCACCACCGGGACTATTGAAAGAGACCCAGTACTTC. The full variable domain, completed using reference TRBV18 and TRBJ2-5, is NAGVMQNPRHLVRRRGQEARLRCSPMKGHSHVYWYRQLPEEGLKFMVYLQKENIIDESGMPKERFSAEFPKEGPSILRIQQVVRGDSAAYFCASSPPGLLKETQYFGPGTRLLVL.

This sequence joins TRBV14 and TRBJ1-4; D not resolved. Germline CDR1 and CDR2: SGHDN and FVKESK. V was trimmed by 0 bases and J by 3 bases, leaving 14 bases between them. The CDR3 covers 17 residues. The CDR3 loop is CASSQERWTWPNEKLFF. CDR3 bases: TGTGCCAGCAGCCAAGAGCGGTGGACTTGGCCTAATGAAAAACTGTTTTTT.

CDR3 amino acids: CASSVQISYEQYF. CDR3 DNA sequence: TGTGCCAGCAGTGTACAGATCTCCTACGAGCAGTACTTC. The chain has TRBV27 and TRBJ2-7, with D unresolved. The germline CDR1 and CDR2 sequences are MNHEY and SMNVEV (reference sequence). Trimming removed 5 bases from V and 0 bases from J, with 8 bases in between. The CDR3 length is 13 residues.

The gene calls are TRBV28 and TRBJ2-7; TRBD1 might be the D (5 bases). The germline gives CDR1 MDHEN, CDR2 SYDVKM. Trimming stripped 3 bases from V and 7 bases from J, with 19 bases between. The CDR3 contains 15 residues. CDR3 residues: CASSLLQGPSLEQYF. The DNA for the CDR3 is TGTGCCAGCAGTTTGCTCCAGGGCCCCTCGTTGGAGCAGTACTTC. Based on the CDR3 plus reference TRBV28 and TRBJ2-7, the full variable domain is DVKVTQSSRYLVKRTGEKVFLECVQDMDHENMFWYRQDPGLGLRLIYFSYDVKMKEKGDIPEGYSVSREKKERFSLILESASTNQTSMYLCASSLLQGPSLEQYFGPGTRLTVT.

The CDR3 loop is CASSLDRAGAYNEQFF. CDR3 DNA: TGTGCCAGCAGCTTAGATCGAGCGGGGGCGTACAATGAGCAGTTCTTC. The chain uses TRBV11-2 and TRBJ2-1; 8 nucleotides line up with TRBD2. The J segment lost 4 bases and the V segment lost 0 bases, leaving 5 bases of the junction unmatched. CDR1 is SGHAT and CDR2 is FQNNGV in the germline V gene. The CDR3 has 16 amino acids.

This chain uses TRBV5-1 with TRBJ2-7, with D uncertain. V shed 1 base and J shed 1 base, with 9 bases lying between them. Germline assignment: CDR1 SGHRS and CDR2 YFSETQ. The CDR3 runs 14 residues. The CDR3 spells CASSLQASSYEQYF. The CDR3 region has the DNA TGCGCCAGCAGCTTGCAAGCGAGTTCCTACGAGCAGTACTTC.

The chain uses TRBV28 and TRBJ2-5; 13 bases align to TRBD2. The V gene's germline CDR1 is MDHEN and CDR2 SYDVKM. Trimming cost V 3 bases and J 5 bases; bases outside gene matches: 6. The CDR3 is 16 amino acids. Here the CDR3 DNA reads TGTGCCAGCAGTTTTACTAGCGGGAGGGCTGAGGAGACCCAGTACTTC. It yields the protein CASSFTSGRAEETQYF. Together with reference TRBV28 and TRBJ2-5, the CDR3 gives the full variable domain: DVKVTQSSRYLVKRTGEKVFLECVQDMDHENMFWYRQDPGLGLRLIYFSYDVKMKEKGDIPEGYSVSREKKERFSLILESASTNQTSMYLCASSFTSGRAEETQYFGPGTRLLVL.

The chain links TRBV19 to TRBJ2-5; unclear D gene. The V and J ends lost 7 bases and 0 bases respectively, with 15 bases between them. Germline V gene lookup returns CDR1 LNHDA and CDR2 SQIVND (reference sequence). CDR3 size: 15 residues. The CDR3 nucleotides read TGTGCCAGTACCTCCCGCTGGGCAGACCAAGAGACCCAGTACTTC. Translating it yields CASTSRWADQETQYF.

The chain carries TRBV27 and TRBJ2-1; tentatively, D is TRBD1 (5 bases). CDR3 length: 14 amino acids. Germline lookup yields CDR1 MNHEY and CDR2 SMNVEV (reference sequence). The V gene lost 3 bases and the J gene lost 5 bases, with 11 bases spanning the gap. DNA for the CDR3: TGTGCCAGCAGTTTGAGACAGTGGAACAATGAGCAGTTCTTC. This translates into CASSLRQWNNEQFF.

V is TRBV13 and J is TRBJ2-1; 9 positions agree with TRBD1. Germline-derived CDR1 and CDR2 are PRHDT and FYEKMQ (reference sequence). The CDR3 covers 15 residues. The junction had 4 bases not matched to a gene; V was cut back by 3 bases and J by 4 bases. CDR3 sequence: CASSFGQGLYNEQFF. The CDR3 nucleotides read TGTGCCAGCAGCTTTGGACAGGGGCTGTACAATGAGCAGTTCTTC.

The J gene is TRBJ1-5, the V gene TRBV19, with 7 bases aligning to TRBD1. V trimming: 4 bases; J trimming: 2 bases; junction bases outside the gene matches: 8. The CDR3 loop spans 16 amino acids. The germline CDR1 and CDR2 sequences are LNHDA and SQIVND (reference sequence). CDR3 region: CASSRGQVLRNQPQHF. DNA of the CDR3: TGTGCCAGTAGTAGAGGACAGGTTCTCCGCAATCAGCCCCAGCATTTT.